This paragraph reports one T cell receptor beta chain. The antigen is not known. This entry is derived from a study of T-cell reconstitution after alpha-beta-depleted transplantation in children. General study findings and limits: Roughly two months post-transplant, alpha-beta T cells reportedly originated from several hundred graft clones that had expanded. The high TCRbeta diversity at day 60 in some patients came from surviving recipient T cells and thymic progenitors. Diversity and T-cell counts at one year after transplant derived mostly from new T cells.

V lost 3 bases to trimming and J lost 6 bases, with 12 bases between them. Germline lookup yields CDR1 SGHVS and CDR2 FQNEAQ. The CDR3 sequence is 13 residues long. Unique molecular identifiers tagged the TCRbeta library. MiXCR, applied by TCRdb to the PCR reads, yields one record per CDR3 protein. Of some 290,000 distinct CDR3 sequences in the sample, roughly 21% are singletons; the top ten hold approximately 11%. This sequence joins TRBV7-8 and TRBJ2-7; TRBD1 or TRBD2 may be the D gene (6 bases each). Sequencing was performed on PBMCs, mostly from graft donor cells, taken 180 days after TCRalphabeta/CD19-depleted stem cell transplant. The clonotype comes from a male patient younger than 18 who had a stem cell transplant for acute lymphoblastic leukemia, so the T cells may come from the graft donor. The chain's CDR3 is CASSLEGEVEQYF. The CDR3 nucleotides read TGTGCCAGCAGCTTGGAGGGGGAGGTCGAGCAGTACTTC.